This T cell receptor beta chain originates from a study of T-cell memory formation after mild COVID-19. Points from the study as a whole: What remained unconfirmed was the SARS-CoV-2 specificity of second-wave clones peaking on day 37. Memory sampled before infection contained some responding clones, suggesting cross-reactive memory joined. Mainly CM and EM harbored the contracting CD4+ clones; mainly EMRA harbored the CD8+ ones. Day 15 to 85 contracting clones showed balanced CD4/CD8; later expanders leaned CD4+.

As regards this clonotype: Its antigen is as yet unknown.

From the 5' RACE reads, TCRdb called clonotypes with MiXCR, one entry per CDR3 protein. This sample yields around 340,000 distinct CDR3 sequences, of which under 25% are seen a single time; under 15% belongs to the top ten. The sequence came from an adult woman who had mild COVID-19 (a few samples of this study predate the infection). Cell type and time point are not known. Input material: PBMCs or a T cell subset sorted from them (not recorded which).

CDR3 DNA sequence: TGTGCCAGCAGCTGGTATGCGGGGTACGAGCAGTACTTC. It encodes CASSWYAGYEQYF. The V and J genes are TRBV11-2 and TRBJ2-7, with D possibly TRBD2 on 6 matching bases. V was cut by 4 bases and J by 4 bases, with 11 bases left in between. The CDR3 runs to 13 residues. Germline CDR1 and CDR2: SGHAT and FQNNGV.